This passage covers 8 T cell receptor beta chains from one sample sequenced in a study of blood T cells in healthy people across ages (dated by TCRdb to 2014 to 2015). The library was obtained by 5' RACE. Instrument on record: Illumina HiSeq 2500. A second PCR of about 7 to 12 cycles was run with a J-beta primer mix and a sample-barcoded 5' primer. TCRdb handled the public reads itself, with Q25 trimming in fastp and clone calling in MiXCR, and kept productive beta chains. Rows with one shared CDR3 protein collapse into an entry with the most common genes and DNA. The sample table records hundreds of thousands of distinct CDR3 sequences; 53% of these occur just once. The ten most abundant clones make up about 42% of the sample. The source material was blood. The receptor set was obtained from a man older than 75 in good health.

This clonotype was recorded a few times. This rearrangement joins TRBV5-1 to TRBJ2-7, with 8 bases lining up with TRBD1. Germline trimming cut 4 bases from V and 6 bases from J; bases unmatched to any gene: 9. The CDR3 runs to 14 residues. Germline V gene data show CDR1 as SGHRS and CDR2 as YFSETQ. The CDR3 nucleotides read TGCGCCAGCAGCCTATGGACAGGGTTAGGCGAGCAGTACTTC. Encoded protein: CASSLWTGLGEQYF.

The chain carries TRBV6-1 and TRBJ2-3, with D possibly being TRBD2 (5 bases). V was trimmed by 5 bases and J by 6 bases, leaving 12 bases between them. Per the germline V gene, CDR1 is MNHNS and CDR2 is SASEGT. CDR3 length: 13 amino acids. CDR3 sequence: CASSRGFPDTQYF. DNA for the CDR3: TGTGCCAGCAGTAGAGGGTTTCCGGATACGCAGTATTTT.

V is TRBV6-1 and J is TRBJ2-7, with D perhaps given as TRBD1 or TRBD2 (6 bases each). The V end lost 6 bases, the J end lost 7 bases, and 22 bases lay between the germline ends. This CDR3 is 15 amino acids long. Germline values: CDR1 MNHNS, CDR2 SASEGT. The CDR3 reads CASRTVGGVLGEQYF. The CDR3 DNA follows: TGTGCCAGCAGGACGGTCGGGGGCGTCTTGGGGGAGCAGTACTTC.

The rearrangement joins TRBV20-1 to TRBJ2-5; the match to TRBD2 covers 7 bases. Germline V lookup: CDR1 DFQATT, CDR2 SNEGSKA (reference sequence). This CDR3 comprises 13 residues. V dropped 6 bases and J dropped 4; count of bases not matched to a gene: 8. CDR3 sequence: CSASGVGTETQYF. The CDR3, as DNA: TGCAGTGCAAGCGGGGTCGGCACAGAGACCCAGTACTTC.

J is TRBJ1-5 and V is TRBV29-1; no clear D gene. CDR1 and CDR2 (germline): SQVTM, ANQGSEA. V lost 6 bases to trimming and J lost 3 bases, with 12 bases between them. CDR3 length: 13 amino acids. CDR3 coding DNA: TGCAGCGTAGGTGAGCTGTTCAATCAGCCCCAGCATTTT. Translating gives CSVGELFNQPQHF.

CDR3 sequence reads: CASRKGQGALYGYTF. As DNA, the CDR3 is TGTGCCAGCAGGAAAGGACAGGGGGCCCTCTATGGCTACACCTTC. The chain uses TRBV7-2 and TRBJ1-2; TRBD1 agrees at 11 bases. Germline V gene sequence: CDR1 SGHTA, CDR2 FQGNSA. J lost 4 bases, V lost 6 bases, and 7 bases had no gene match. There are 15 residues in the CDR3.

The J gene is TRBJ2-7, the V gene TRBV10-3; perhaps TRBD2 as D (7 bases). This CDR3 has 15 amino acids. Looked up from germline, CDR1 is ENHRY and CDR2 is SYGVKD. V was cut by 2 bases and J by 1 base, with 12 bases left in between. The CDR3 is CAISEEGGVSYEQYF. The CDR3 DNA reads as TGTGCCATCAGTGAGGAGGGGGGGGTATCCTACGAGCAGTACTTC.

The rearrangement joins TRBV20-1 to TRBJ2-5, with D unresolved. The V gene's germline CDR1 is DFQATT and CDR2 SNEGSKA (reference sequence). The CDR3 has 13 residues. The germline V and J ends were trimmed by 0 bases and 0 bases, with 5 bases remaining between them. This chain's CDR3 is CSARDSNQETQYF. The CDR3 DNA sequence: TGCAGTGCTAGAGATTCTAACCAAGAGACCCAGTACTTC.